The entry below describes one T cell receptor beta chain. This sample stems from a study of shared clonotypes between healthy human individuals. Trimming removed 9 bases at V and 2 bases at J, with 13 bases between. The V gene's germline CDR1 is ENHRY and CDR2 SYGVKD. The CDR3 covers 14 residues. The assay was immunoSEQ multiplex PCR, and TCRdb's table has in-frame clones only and misses some. The sample lists about 2.3 million clones, 90% to 95% occurring once. The J gene is TRBJ2-2, the V gene TRBV10-3, with a tentative D call TRBD2 (6 bases). The sequence derives from a man in his late teens or twenties in good health. Some clones in this sample may be carry-over from other donors' samples. Source material: naive CD4+ T cells from PBMCs. Subset denoted: CD45RA+ positively selected. This chain's CDR3 is CAITGVTNTGELFF. As DNA, the CDR3 is TGTGCCATAACGGGAGTCACCAACACCGGGGAGCTGTTTTTT.